Below, 23 T cell receptor beta chains from the same sample are listed, as sequenced in a study of T cell repertoires in cytomegalovirus infection. A single record per CDR3 protein comes from TCRdb applying MiXCR to the reads. The sample holds roughly 280,000 distinct CDR3 sequences, roughly 13% seen once. Sequencing used PBMCs. These receptors were collected from a human donor in good health (CMV status not recorded). Some clones in this sample may be carry-over from other donors' samples.

This sequence joins TRBV3-1 and TRBJ2-7; maybe TRBD2 (5 bases). Trimming stripped 0 bases from V and 0 bases from J, with 12 bases between. The CDR3 spans 16 residues. Germline V gene data show CDR1 as LGHDT and CDR2 as YNNKEL (reference sequence). CDR3 in amino acids: CASSQDIGKSSYEQYF. The CDR3 DNA is TGTGCCAGCAGCCAAGATATCGGGAAGAGCTCCTACGAGCAGTACTTC.

This clonotype was found many times. The genes are TRBV7-9 and TRBJ1-1; TRBD1 is a possible D gene (6 bases). Germline V gives CDR1 SEHNR, CDR2 FQNEAQ (reference sequence). V shed 5 bases and J shed 0 bases, with 16 bases lying between them. The CDR3 is made up of 16 amino acids. The CDR3 region is CASSPRIGDMNTEAFF. The CDR3 bases are TGTGCCAGCAGCCCCCGAATAGGGGACATGAACACTGAAGCTTTCTTT.

In this sample, this clonotype turned up many times. V usage is TRBV10-3 and J usage is TRBJ2-3; 12 bases match TRBD2. This CDR3 comprises 15 residues. Trimming took 10 bases from V and 4 from J; bases not matched to a gene: 9. CDR1 is ENHRY and CDR2 is SYGVKD in the germline V gene. CDR3 in amino acids: CATTGLAGGPDTQYF. DNA for the CDR3: TGTGCCACGACCGGGCTAGCGGGGGGGCCAGATACGCAGTATTTT.

This clonotype was observed a few times. V gene TRBV19 combines with J gene TRBJ1-2; D unclear. Trimming removed 3 bases from V and 4 bases from J, with 9 bases in between. The germline V gene has CDR1 LNHDA and CDR2 SQIVND (reference sequence). The CDR3 consists of 13 residues. The CDR3 DNA reads as TGTGCCAGTAGTATTGATGGAGTCTATGGCTACACCTTC. Translation: CASSIDGVYGYTF.

The chain carries TRBV20-1 and TRBJ1-5, with D tentatively TRBD1 (5 bases). In germline, CDR1 is DFQATT, CDR2 SNEGSKA (reference sequence). The V gene lost 4 bases and the J gene lost 4 bases, with 11 bases spanning the gap. The CDR3 loop spans 13 amino acids. The CDR3 DNA reads as TGCAGTGCTACCGGGGACGGAAATCAGCCCCAGCATTTT. It is translated as CSATGDGNQPQHF.

The CDR3 DNA reads as TGTGCCAGCAGCTTAGGAGGGGGCACCAATCAGCCCCAGCATTTT. Amino acids: CASSLGGGTNQPQHF. This sequence joins TRBV7-9 and TRBJ1-5; 7 nucleotides match TRBD1. Germline V CDR1 and CDR2: SEHNR, FQNEAQ (reference sequence). The CDR3 has 15 residues. V lost 1 base to trimming and J lost 3 bases; unmatched junction nucleotides: 3. Full variable domain (missing parts from reference TRBV7-9 and TRBJ1-5): DTGVSQNPRHKITKRGQNVTFRCDPISEHNRLYWYRQTLGQGPEFLTYFQNEAQLEKSRLLSDRFSAERPKGSFSTLEIQRTEQGDSAMYLCASSLGGGTNQPQHFGDGTRLSIL.

This chain connects TRBV29-1 to TRBJ2-5; the D gene is possibly TRBD2 (5 bases). V was clipped by 4 bases and J by 4 bases, with 10 bases between them. Germline CDR1 SQVTM, CDR2 ANQGSEA. The CDR3 has 12 residues. CDR3 protein: CSVGGQGETQYF. The CDR3 DNA sequence: TGCAGCGTTGGAGGGCAAGGAGAGACCCAGTACTTC. Using reference TRBV29-1 and TRBJ2-5 for the parts outside the CDR3, the full variable domain is SAVISQKPSRDICQRGTSLTIQCQVDSQVTMMFWYRQQPGQSLTLIATANQGSEATYESGFVIDKFPISRPNLTFSTLTVSNMSPEDSSIYLCSVGGQGETQYFGPGTRLLVL.

This clonotype was seen at least ten times. V usage is TRBV12-3 or TRBV12-4 and J usage is TRBJ1-6, with D possibly matching TRBD1 (5 bases). V lost 3 bases and J 6 bases, leaving 12 bases between the germline ends. The CDR3 sequence is 15 residues long. The CDR3 DNA sequence: TGTGCCAGCAGTTTCTCGGGGGATAGTAATTCACCCCTCCACTTT. It yields the protein CASSFSGDSNSPLHF.

The chain links TRBV3-1 to TRBJ1-2; D remains ambiguous. This CDR3 is 13 amino acids long. Germline CDR1 LGHDT, CDR2 YNNKEL (reference sequence). With 1 base removed from V and 10 bases from J, the gap between germline ends came to 13 bases. The CDR3 sequence: CASSQGEVGLYTF. CDR3 DNA sequence: TGTGCCAGCAGCCAAGGAGAGGTCGGTCTCTACACCTTC. The complete variable domain, with remaining parts taken from reference TRBV3-1 and TRBJ1-2, reads DTAVSQTPKYLVTQMGNDKSIKCEQNLGHDTMYWYKQDSKKFLKIMFSYNNKELIINETVPNRFSPKSPDKAHLNLHINSLELGDSAVYFCASSQGEVGLYTFGSGTRLTVV.

The gene calls are TRBV6-1 and TRBJ2-1; possible D gene TRBD2, 6 bases. In germline, CDR1 is MNHNS, CDR2 SASEGT. V lost 8 bases, J lost 13 bases, and 27 bases lay in between. The CDR3 is made up of 15 amino acids. The CDR3 DNA reads as TGTGCCAGCCCCGACGGAACGGGGGATTCTGACGAACAGTTCTTC. Its protein product is CASPDGTGDSDEQFF.

The J gene is TRBJ2-3, the V gene TRBV7-9; 7 nucleotides match TRBD1. The CDR3 has 16 residues. The V segment lost 2 bases and the J segment 1 base; nucleotides outside the gene matches: 6. Germline assignment: CDR1 SEHNR and CDR2 FQNEAQ (reference sequence). CDR3: CASSLTRDRGTDTQYF. The CDR3 DNA reads as TGTGCCAGCAGCTTAACCCGGGACAGAGGCACAGATACGCAGTATTTT.

Many counts were recorded for this clonotype. This rearrangement joins TRBV6-2 or TRBV6-3 to TRBJ2-7, with 8 bases that match TRBD1. Trimming cost V 5 bases and J 3 bases; bases outside gene matches: 6. This CDR3 contains 14 residues. CDR1 and CDR2 (germline): MNHEY, SVGEGT. The CDR3 region is CASSPDRVGYEQYF. In DNA, the CDR3 is TGTGCCAGCAGTCCGGACAGGGTAGGCTACGAGCAGTACTTC.

Only a few counts were recorded for this clonotype. The chain links TRBV27 to TRBJ2-1; 12 nucleotides line up with TRBD1. The CDR3 loop spans 18 amino acids. V lost 4 bases and J lost 5; bases outside the gene matches: 12. Germline assignment: CDR1 MNHEY and CDR2 SMNVEV (reference sequence). In DNA form, the CDR3 reads TGTGCCAGCAGTTCCCTTGTGGGACAGGGGGCGTTCGACAATGAGCAGTTCTTC. Translated, it gives CASSSLVGQGAFDNEQFF.

This clonotype was counted a few times. The rearrangement links TRBV19 to TRBJ1-2; 8 bases map to TRBD1. Germline CDR1 and CDR2: LNHDA and SQIVND (reference sequence). J lost 5 bases, V lost 2 bases, and 1 base had no gene match. The CDR3 length is 13 residues. CDR3 amino acids: CASSIQGAYGYTF. The CDR3 DNA is TGTGCCAGTAGTATACAGGGGGCTTATGGCTACACCTTC.

This clonotype was counted at least ten times. This rearrangement joins TRBV6-6 to TRBJ1-3; a possible D gene is TRBD1 (6 bases). The V end lost 4 bases, the J end lost 0 bases, and 10 bases lay between the germline ends. Germline V CDR1 and CDR2: MNHNY, SVGAGI (reference sequence). The CDR3 consists of 15 residues. CDR3 residues: CASSSQGYSGNTIYF. The CDR3 DNA follows: TGTGCCAGCAGTTCTCAGGGGTACTCTGGAAACACCATATATTTT.

The table lists this clonotype with many counts. CDR3 sequence reads: CASSQDFQGTSGRDTGELFF. CDR3 DNA sequence: TGTGCCAGCAGCCAAGATTTTCAAGGGACTAGCGGGAGAGACACCGGGGAGCTGTTTTTT. The chain has TRBV4-2 and TRBJ2-2; the match to TRBD2 covers 14 bases. The CDR3 consists of 20 residues. From germline, CDR1 is LGHNA and CDR2 YNFKEQ. Unmatched junction bases numbered 9, after V lost 0 bases and J lost 3 bases.

Many counts were recorded for this clonotype. V and J are TRBV7-2 and TRBJ1-4; the match to TRBD1 covers 7 bases. Unmatched junction bases numbered 3, after V lost 5 bases and J lost 0 bases. This CDR3 is 15 amino acids long. Germline lookup yields CDR1 SGHTA and CDR2 FQGNSA. This CDR3 reads CASSIGQATNEKLFF. CDR3 coding DNA: TGTGCCAGCAGCATAGGACAGGCAACTAATGAAAAACTGTTTTTT.

The chain uses TRBV7-9 and TRBJ2-1; 8 bases are a match to TRBD2. V lost 8 bases to trimming and J lost 4 bases; unmatched junction nucleotides: 10. Germline lookup yields CDR1 SEHNR and CDR2 FQNEAQ (reference sequence). The CDR3 runs to 15 residues. The chain's CDR3 is CASEPGGGSYNEQFF. The CDR3 coding sequence is TGTGCCAGCGAGCCGGGAGGGGGGTCGTACAATGAGCAGTTCTTC.

At least ten counts were recorded for this clonotype. The J gene is TRBJ1-1, the V gene TRBV4-1; the D gene is possibly TRBD1 (6 bases). Germline loops: CDR1 MGHRA, CDR2 YSYEKL. The CDR3 is 17 residues long. Trimming left V 0 bases short and J 5 bases short, with 19 bases between. DNA for the CDR3: TGCGCCAGCAGCCAAGATCTCGCAGGGGCCCAGCGGACTGAAGCTTTCTTT. Translated: CASSQDLAGAQRTEAFF.

This clonotype was detected many times. The V and J genes are TRBV19 and TRBJ2-5; D is undetermined. Per the germline V gene, CDR1 is LNHDA and CDR2 is SQIVND (reference sequence). The V gene lost 3 bases and the J gene lost 5 bases, with 10 bases spanning the gap. CDR3 size: 13 residues. The DNA for the CDR3 is TGTGCCAGTAGTATTCGAACAGCGGAGACCCAGTACTTC. Translated, it gives CASSIRTAETQYF.

The rearrangement joins TRBV7-9 to TRBJ1-4; possibly TRBD1 for D (5 bases). The CDR3 has 16 amino acids. From germline, CDR1 is SEHNR and CDR2 FQNEAQ (reference sequence). V was cut by 5 bases and J by 8 bases, with 21 bases left in between. The DNA of the CDR3 is TGTGCCAGCAGCGCCACCGTTGGGGGACTTGGCGAAAAACTGTTTTTT. Amino acids: CASSATVGGLGEKLFF.

This clonotype was seen a handful of times. This chain uses TRBV4-1 with TRBJ2-1; D is ambiguous. The length of the CDR3 is 11 residues. Trimming removed 0 bases at V and 9 bases at J, with 3 bases between. Germline assignment: CDR1 MGHRA and CDR2 YSYEKL. The DNA for the CDR3 is TGCGCCAGCAGCCAAGAGGGTGAGCAGTTCTTC. The encoded protein is CASSQEGEQFF.

This clonotype was seen more than once but under ten times. This chain connects TRBV28 to TRBJ2-1, with D perhaps TRBD2 (7 bases). The CDR3 is 17 amino acids. V was shortened by 7 bases and J by 6 bases, with 25 bases between the two germline ends. Germline V gene lookup returns CDR1 MDHEN and CDR2 SYDVKM. Here the CDR3 reads CASISSPGGGRGNEQFF. The CDR3 DNA reads as TGTGCCAGCATTTCTTCTCCGGGGGGCGGGAGAGGCAATGAGCAGTTCTTC.